These 18 T cell receptor beta chains came from one sample sequenced in a study of blood T cell repertoires in COVID-19. The method was immunoSEQ multiplex PCR; TCRdb's version includes in-frame clones alone and lacks a portion of them. Of around 84,000 clones listed, about 73% were seen once; the top ten hold just over 35%. Sequencing input: peripheral blood. These TCRs come from a man aged 55-75 years with COVID-19, enrolled during active disease.

The chain couples TRBV3-1 (or the pseudogene TRBV3-2) to TRBJ1-1; tentatively, D is TRBD1 (6 bases). The ends were cut back, 1 base at V and 3 bases at J, with 15 bases in the middle. CDR3 size: 16 residues. Per germline, CDR1 LGHDT and CDR2 YNNKEL (reference sequence). CDR3 sequence (DNA): TGTGCCAGCAGCCAAGTTCTCAGGGGTTGGGACACTGAAGCTTTCTTT. This codes for CASSQVLRGWDTEAFF.

This sequence joins TRBV20-1 and TRBJ2-5; 9 bases are a match to TRBD2. Germline V CDR1 and CDR2: DFQATT, SNEGSKA (reference sequence). This CDR3 region has 15 residues. V shed 3 bases, J shed 4 bases, and the junction held 9 bases outside the gene matches. This chain's CDR3 is CSASILRGGRETQYF. The CDR3 DNA follows: TGCAGTGCTAGTATTTTGCGGGGGGGTAGAGAGACCCAGTACTTC.

The J gene is TRBJ2-7, the V gene TRBV5-4, with D possibly being TRBD1 (5 bases). The germline V gene encodes CDR1 SGHNT and CDR2 YYREEE (reference sequence). Trimming stripped 4 bases from V and 5 bases from J, with 16 bases between. CDR3 size: 14 residues. The chain's CDR3 is CASSPMLDSHEQYF. CDR3 nucleotides: TGTGCCAGCAGCCCGATGCTTGACAGTCACGAGCAGTACTTC.

CDR3: CAISEDGTGNYGYTF. The CDR3, as DNA: TGTGCCATCAGTGAGGACGGGACAGGAAACTATGGCTACACCTTC. This rearrangement joins TRBV10-3 to TRBJ1-2; the match to TRBD1 covers 8 bases. Germline V gene sequence: CDR1 ENHRY, CDR2 SYGVKD. The CDR3 length is 15 residues. Losses at the gene ends were 2 bases for V and 2 bases for J; bases not matched to a gene: 4.

J is TRBJ2-1 and V is TRBV6-1, with 12 bases aligning to TRBD2. The germline CDR1 and CDR2 sequences are MNHNS and SASEGT. Trimming at V came to 4 bases and at J to 10 bases, leaving 11 bases not matched to a gene. This CDR3 is 16 amino acids long. Here the CDR3 reads CASSVGMTSGSSEQFF. Written as DNA, the CDR3 is TGTGCCAGCAGTGTAGGTATGACTAGCGGGAGTTCAGAGCAGTTCTTC.

This clone was observed a handful of times. This chain connects TRBV4-1 to TRBJ2-2; weak D call: TRBD2 (5 bases). Germline V lookup: CDR1 MGHRA, CDR2 YSYEKL. V was shortened by 0 bases and J by 7 bases, with 21 bases between the two germline ends. This CDR3 is built from 18 residues. CDR3 loop: CASSQDGGLATDSGELFF. The CDR3, as DNA: TGCGCCAGCAGCCAAGATGGAGGACTGGCGACGGATAGCGGGGAGCTGTTTTTT.

The V gene is TRBV29-1, the J gene TRBJ2-2; possibly TRBD2 for D (5 bases). CDR1 is SQVTM, CDR2 ANQGSEA, per germline. Trimming took off 2 bases at V and 5 bases at J, with 15 bases between the two ends. This CDR3 region has 15 residues. CDR3 sequence: CSVESLAGSTGELFF. The DNA of the CDR3 is TGCAGCGTTGAAAGTCTAGCTGGATCGACCGGGGAGCTGTTTTTT.

The rearrangement links TRBV7-9 to TRBJ2-1; TRBD2 aligns across 10 bases. After removal of 3 bases from V and 7 bases from J, the junction contained 6 bases not matched to a gene. The germline gives CDR1 SEHNR, CDR2 FQNEAQ (reference sequence). The CDR3 has 15 amino acids. CDR3 coding DNA: TGTGCCAGCAGCTTGGCTAGCGGGAGTGGGAATGAGCAGTTCTTC. Amino acid sequence: CASSLASGSGNEQFF.

The rearrangement links TRBV18 to TRBJ2-4; TRBD1 agrees at 9 bases. CDR3 length: 20 amino acids. CDR1 and CDR2 from the germline V gene are KGHSH and LQKENI. With V trimmed by 6 bases and J by 1 base, 19 bases remained unmatched. This chain's CDR3 is CASSPSPPGQGSSAKNIQYF. CDR3 nucleotide sequence: TGTGCCAGCTCCCCTTCCCCTCCGGGACAGGGAAGTTCTGCCAAAAACATTCAGTACTTC.

Of note for this clone: The same CDR3 can be traced to other DNA sequences in this sample. The V call is TRBV29-1, the J call TRBJ2-1, with TRBD1 matching over 9 bases. V lost 3 bases to trimming and J lost 3 bases; unmatched junction nucleotides: 0. There are 13 residues in the CDR3. CDR1 and CDR2 (germline): SQVTM, ANQGSEA. CDR3 region: CSVETGGYNEQFF. DNA for the CDR3: TGCAGCGTTGAGACAGGGGGCTACAATGAGCAGTTCTTC.

The chain joins TRBV7-3 to TRBJ1-6, with D possibly matching TRBD1 (5 bases). Trimming took off 1 base at V and 8 bases at J, with 6 bases between the two ends. The length of the CDR3 is 13 residues. Per germline, CDR1 SGHTA and CDR2 FQGTGA. The CDR3 sequence is CASSLRGDSPLHF. DNA of the CDR3: TGTGCCAGCAGCTTAAGGGGGGATTCACCCCTCCACTTT.

The V and J genes are TRBV18 and TRBJ1-2; TRBD1 aligns across 7 bases. Germline V gene data show CDR1 as KGHSH and CDR2 as LQKENI. V lost 1 base and J lost 8; bases outside the gene matches: 4. The CDR3 contains 13 residues. The DNA for the CDR3 is TGTGCCAGCTCACCACAGGGGGCGCAAGGCTACACCTTC. Translation gives CASSPQGAQGYTF.

This clone has just a few counts. The rearrangement joins TRBV9 to TRBJ2-3; TRBD2 matches at 9 bases. From germline, CDR1 is SGDLS and CDR2 YYNGEE. This CDR3 is 17 amino acids long. With 0 bases clipped from V and 4 bases from J, the junction kept 9 bases outside the gene matches. CDR3 in amino acids: CASSVAGAGGPADTQYF. The CDR3 bases are TGTGCCAGCAGCGTAGCAGGTGCGGGGGGGCCCGCAGATACGCAGTATTTT.

The chain links TRBV2 to TRBJ2-3, with D perhaps matching TRBD1 (6 bases). V gave up 8 bases and J gave up 6 bases, with 9 bases separating them. The V gene's germline CDR1 is SNHLY and CDR2 FYNNEI. This CDR3 contains 11 residues. DNA of the CDR3: TGTGCCAGCTCAGGGGCGGATACGCAGTATTTT. It yields the protein CASSGADTQYF.

This rearrangement joins TRBV2 to TRBJ2-3; 8 positions agree with TRBD1. This CDR3 is built from 15 residues. Germline lookup yields CDR1 SNHLY and CDR2 FYNNEI. Trimming took 7 bases from V and 2 from J; bases not matched to a gene: 8. This chain's CDR3 is CASIKTGAHTDTQYF. Here the CDR3 DNA reads TGTGCCAGCATTAAGACAGGGGCACACACAGATACGCAGTATTTT.

V gene TRBV29-1 combines with J gene TRBJ2-3; 7 nucleotides match TRBD1. Germline CDR1 reads SQVTM; CDR2 reads ANQGSEA. J lost 3 bases, V lost 6 bases, and 9 bases had no gene match. The CDR3 sequence is 14 residues long. The CDR3 protein is CSVQQGFATDTQYF. CDR3 coding DNA: TGCAGCGTCCAACAGGGGTTCGCTACAGATACGCAGTATTTT.

The V gene is TRBV18, the J gene TRBJ1-1, with D possibly being TRBD1 (5 bases). V dropped 3 bases and J dropped 3 bases, with 14 bases sitting between them. There are 15 residues in the CDR3. Looked up from germline, CDR1 is KGHSH and CDR2 is LQKENI. The DNA for the CDR3 is TGTGCCAGCTCACCCCTTGGACGGGGGGACACTGAAGCTTTCTTT. Translated: CASSPLGRGDTEAFF. The whole variable domain, filled in from reference TRBV18 and TRBJ1-1, reads NAGVMQNPRHLVRRRGQEARLRCSPMKGHSHVYWYRQLPEEGLKFMVYLQKENIIDESGMPKERFSAEFPKEGPSILRIQQVVRGDSAAYFCASSPLGRGDTEAFFGQGTRLTVV.

The chain links TRBV6-1 to TRBJ1-1; tentatively, D is TRBD1 (6 bases). Germline V gene sequence: CDR1 MNHNS, CDR2 SASEGT. CDR3 length: 17 residues. The germline V and J ends were trimmed by 4 bases and 0 bases, with 18 bases remaining between them. The CDR3 DNA is TGTGCCAGCAGTGTCCTGGGTTTAGGGGGGGTGAACACTGAAGCTTTCTTT. Protein: CASSVLGLGGVNTEAFF.